This T cell receptor beta chain was retrieved from a study of shared clonotypes between healthy human individuals. Study at large: Ranging from 18 to 49 in age, donors were a couple of women and a few men. Every donor yielded three CD4 naive, three CD4 memory, two CD8 naive and one CD8 memory plate. Findings and limits, study-wide: Though the depth was large, rarefaction showed that sorted-subset sequencing was incomplete.

Naivety among CD8 cells was defined by CD45RO negativity and positive CCR7 selection, thereby excluding terminally differentiated effector memory CD45RA+ cells. Worth noting for this clone: Antigen unknown.

The junction had 2 bases not matched to a gene; V was cut back by 8 bases and J by 0 bases. There are 14 residues in the CDR3. From germline, CDR1 is MNHEY and CDR2 SMNVEV (reference sequence). TCRdb's copy holds only in-frame clones and misses some; the assay was immunoSEQ multiplex PCR. Of some 800,000 clones in the sample, 80% to 95% are singletons; the top ten hold 24%. The chain couples TRBV27 to TRBJ2-1; 9 bases are a match to TRBD2. Sequencing was carried out using naive CD8+ T cells sorted from blood. This TCR came from a man aged 25-45 years in good health. The CDR3 loop is CASYSGSSYNEQFF. In DNA form, the CDR3 reads TGTGCCAGCTATAGCGGGAGCTCCTACAATGAGCAGTTCTTC.